Sequencing of this T cell receptor (beta chain) was carried out in a study of technical replicates of blood from several donors. Sequencing was performed with immunoSEQ multiplex PCR; in TCRdb, only in-frame clones are kept and a portion is missing. The sample shows about 68,000 clones, 95% to 98% of them seen only once. This CDR3 comprises 14 residues. J was trimmed by 6 bases and V by 3 bases; bases with no gene match: 7. From germline, CDR1 is LNHDA and CDR2 SQIVND (reference sequence). The chain recombines TRBV19 with TRBJ2-7, with 8 positions matching TRBD2. Material: T cells isolated from PBMCs. The sequence was collected from a human donor in good health. The CDR3 DNA is TGTGCCAGTAGTATCACTAGCGGCTCCCCCGAGCAGTACTTC. It is translated as CASSITSGSPEQYF.